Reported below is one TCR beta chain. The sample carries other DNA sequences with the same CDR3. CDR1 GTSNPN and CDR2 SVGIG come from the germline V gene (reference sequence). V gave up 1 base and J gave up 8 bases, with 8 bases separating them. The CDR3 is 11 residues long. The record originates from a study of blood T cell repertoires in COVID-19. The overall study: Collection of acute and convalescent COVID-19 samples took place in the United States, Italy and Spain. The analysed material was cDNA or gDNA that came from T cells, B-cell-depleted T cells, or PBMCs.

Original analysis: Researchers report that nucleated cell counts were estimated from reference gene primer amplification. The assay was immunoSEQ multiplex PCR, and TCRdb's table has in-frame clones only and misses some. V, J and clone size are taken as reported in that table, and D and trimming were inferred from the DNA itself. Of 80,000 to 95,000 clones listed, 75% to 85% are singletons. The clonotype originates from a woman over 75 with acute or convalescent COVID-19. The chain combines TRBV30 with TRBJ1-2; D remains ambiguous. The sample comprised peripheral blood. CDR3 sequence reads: CAWSGGVGYTF. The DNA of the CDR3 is TGTGCCTGGAGTGGCGGGGTCGGCTACACCTTC.